One and the same sample provided the 9 T cell receptor beta chains below, sequenced in a study of CD8 T cells in Susac syndrome (dated by TCRdb to the late 2010s). The library came from the immunoSEQ multiplex PCR assay. RNA was extracted with the RNeasy kit and roughly 0.45 to 1 ug was reverse transcribed using random hexamers. TCRdb reprocessed the public reads (quality trimming at Q25 with fastp, clone calling with MiXCR) and kept in-frame beta chains. Rows with a matching CDR3 protein are joined into one entry that keeps the most common DNA and genes. A total of 140,000 or so distinct CDR3 sequences appear in this sample, approximately 95% of them only once. 0.11% of the sample goes to the ten largest clones. The sample consisted of CD4+ T cells from PBMCs. The receptors were sampled from a human donor with multiple sclerosis.

The chain joins TRBV7-2 to TRBJ1-2; tentative D call: TRBD1 (6 bases). The CDR3 runs to 14 residues. Per germline, CDR1 SGHTA and CDR2 FQGNSA. V lost 5 bases to trimming and J lost 8 bases, with 18 bases between them. CDR3: CASSPSGAPRGYTF. CDR3 sequence (DNA): TGTGCCAGCAGCCCGTCGGGGGCGCCGAGGGGCTACACCTTC.

This chain joins TRBV12-3 or TRBV12-4 and TRBJ2-5; possibly TRBD2 for D (5 bases). CDR3 length: 13 amino acids. Trimming left V 6 bases short and J 2 bases short, with 10 bases between. Here the CDR3 DNA reads TGTGCCAGCAGGCAGCGGAGGCAAGAGACCCAGTACTTC. Translating gives CASRQRRQETQYF.

CDR3 nucleotide sequence: TGTGCCAGCAGCTCTTCCGGGAAGGGCTATGGCTACACCTTC. Its translation: CASSSSGKGYGYTF. The genes are TRBV28 and TRBJ1-2, with no clear D. This CDR3 contains 14 residues. V gave up 6 bases and J gave up 4 bases, with 15 bases separating them. The germline V gene encodes CDR1 MDHEN and CDR2 SYDVKM.

The chain couples TRBV7-9 to TRBJ1-6, with a tentative D call TRBD1 (5 bases). V lost 1 base, J lost 11 bases, and 15 bases lay in between. This CDR3 has 15 residues. The V gene's germline CDR1 is SEHNR and CDR2 FQNEAQ (reference sequence). For the CDR3, the DNA is TGTGCCAGCAGCTTAGATTCCGTCGGGGGGACACCCCTCCACTTT. Its protein product is CASSLDSVGGTPLHF.

This clonotype was recorded once. The chain carries TRBV3-1 and TRBJ1-2, with D unclear. CDR1 is LGHDT and CDR2 is YNNKEL in the germline V gene (reference sequence). This CDR3 comprises 14 residues. Trimming took off 0 bases at V and 9 bases at J, with 14 bases between the two ends. CDR3 sequence (DNA): TGTGCCAGCAGCCAAGACTTTCGGAGTTTGAGCTACACCTTC. Its protein product is CASSQDFRSLSYTF.

The J gene is TRBJ2-1, the V gene TRBV25-1; D is perhaps TRBD2 (6 bases). V was trimmed by 1 base and J by 9 bases, leaving 13 bases between them. The CDR3 is 14 amino acids. Germline loops: CDR1 MGHDK, CDR2 SYGVNS. The CDR3, as DNA: TGTGCCAGCAGTGAATTTAAGGGGCGGGGTGAGCAGTTCTTC. Translated, it gives CASSEFKGRGEQFF.

V usage is TRBV9 and J usage is TRBJ1-2; 7 positions agree with TRBD1. Germline lookup yields CDR1 SGDLS and CDR2 YYNGEE. V was clipped by 3 bases and J by 2 bases; unmatched bases: 13. This CDR3 is built from 17 residues. The CDR3 DNA reads as TGTGCCAGCAGCGCCGGGACAGTTGAACGGGGGAACTATGGCTACACCTTC. Encoded protein: CASSAGTVERGNYGYTF.

J is TRBJ2-1 and V is TRBV7-9; D gene unclear. Germline V lookup: CDR1 SEHNR, CDR2 FQNEAQ (reference sequence). The CDR3 runs to 13 residues. Trimming removed 3 bases from V and 8 bases from J, with 11 bases in between. CDR3 sequence: CASSFRTLDEQFF. CDR3 nucleotides: TGTGCCAGCAGCTTTCGAACACTCGATGAGCAGTTCTTC.

The chain combines TRBV12-3 or TRBV12-4 with TRBJ1-2; 8 nucleotides match TRBD1. V lost 4 bases and J lost 12; bases outside the gene matches: 13. This CDR3 has 14 residues. This CDR3 reads CASSSLPGQVGNTF. DNA of the CDR3: TGTGCCAGCAGTTCTTTACCGGGACAGGTGGGGAACACCTTC.